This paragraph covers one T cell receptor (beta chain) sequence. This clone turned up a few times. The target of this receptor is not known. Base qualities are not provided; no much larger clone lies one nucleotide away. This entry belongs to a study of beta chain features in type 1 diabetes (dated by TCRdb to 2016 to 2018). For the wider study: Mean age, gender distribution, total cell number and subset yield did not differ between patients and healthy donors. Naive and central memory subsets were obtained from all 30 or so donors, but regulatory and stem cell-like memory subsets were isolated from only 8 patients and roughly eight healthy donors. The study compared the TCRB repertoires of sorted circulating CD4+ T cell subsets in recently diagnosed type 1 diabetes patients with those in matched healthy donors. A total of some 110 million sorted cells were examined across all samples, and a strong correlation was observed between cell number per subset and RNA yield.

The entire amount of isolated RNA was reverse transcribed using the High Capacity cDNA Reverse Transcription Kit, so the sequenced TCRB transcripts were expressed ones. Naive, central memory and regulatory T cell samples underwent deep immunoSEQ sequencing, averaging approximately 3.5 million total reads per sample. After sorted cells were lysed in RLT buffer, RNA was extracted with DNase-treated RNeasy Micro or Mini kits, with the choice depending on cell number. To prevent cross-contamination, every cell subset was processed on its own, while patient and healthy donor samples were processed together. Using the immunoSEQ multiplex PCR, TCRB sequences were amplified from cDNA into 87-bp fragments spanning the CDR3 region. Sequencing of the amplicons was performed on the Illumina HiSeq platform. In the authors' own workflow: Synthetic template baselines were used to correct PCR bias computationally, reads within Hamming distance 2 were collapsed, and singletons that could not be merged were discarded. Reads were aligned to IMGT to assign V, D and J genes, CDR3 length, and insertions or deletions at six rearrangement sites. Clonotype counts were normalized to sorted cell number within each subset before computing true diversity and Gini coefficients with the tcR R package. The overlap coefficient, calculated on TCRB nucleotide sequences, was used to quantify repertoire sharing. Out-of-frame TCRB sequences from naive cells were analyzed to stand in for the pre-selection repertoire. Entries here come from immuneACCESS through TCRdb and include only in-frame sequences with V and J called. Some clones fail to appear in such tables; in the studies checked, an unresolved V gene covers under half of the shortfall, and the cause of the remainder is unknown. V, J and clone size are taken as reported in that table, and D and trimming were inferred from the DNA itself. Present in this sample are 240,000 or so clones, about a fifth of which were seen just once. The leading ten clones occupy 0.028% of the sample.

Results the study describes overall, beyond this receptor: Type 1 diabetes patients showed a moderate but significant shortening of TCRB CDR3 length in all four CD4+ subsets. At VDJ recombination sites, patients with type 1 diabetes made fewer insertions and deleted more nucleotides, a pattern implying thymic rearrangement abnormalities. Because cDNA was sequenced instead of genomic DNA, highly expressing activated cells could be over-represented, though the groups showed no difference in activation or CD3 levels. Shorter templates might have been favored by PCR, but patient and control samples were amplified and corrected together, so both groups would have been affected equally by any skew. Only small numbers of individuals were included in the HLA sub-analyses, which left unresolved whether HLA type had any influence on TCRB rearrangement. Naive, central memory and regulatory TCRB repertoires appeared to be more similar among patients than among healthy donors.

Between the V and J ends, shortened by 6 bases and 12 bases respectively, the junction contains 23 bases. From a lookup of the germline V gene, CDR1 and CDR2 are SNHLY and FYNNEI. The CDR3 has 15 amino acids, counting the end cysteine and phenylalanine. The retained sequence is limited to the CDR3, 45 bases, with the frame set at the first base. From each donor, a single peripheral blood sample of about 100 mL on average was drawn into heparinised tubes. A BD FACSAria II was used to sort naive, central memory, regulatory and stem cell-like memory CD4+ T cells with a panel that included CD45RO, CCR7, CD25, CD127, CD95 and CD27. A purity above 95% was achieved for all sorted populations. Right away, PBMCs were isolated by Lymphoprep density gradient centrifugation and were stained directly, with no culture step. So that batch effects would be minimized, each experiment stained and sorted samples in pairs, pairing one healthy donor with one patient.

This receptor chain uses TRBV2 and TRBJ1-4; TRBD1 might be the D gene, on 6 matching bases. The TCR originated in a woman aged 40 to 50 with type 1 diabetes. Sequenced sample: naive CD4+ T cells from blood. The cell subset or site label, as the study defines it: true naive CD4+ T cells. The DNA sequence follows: TGTGCCAGCAGCCCAATTAATGACCTCAAGGGGGAACTGTTTTTT. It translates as CASSPINDLKGELFF.